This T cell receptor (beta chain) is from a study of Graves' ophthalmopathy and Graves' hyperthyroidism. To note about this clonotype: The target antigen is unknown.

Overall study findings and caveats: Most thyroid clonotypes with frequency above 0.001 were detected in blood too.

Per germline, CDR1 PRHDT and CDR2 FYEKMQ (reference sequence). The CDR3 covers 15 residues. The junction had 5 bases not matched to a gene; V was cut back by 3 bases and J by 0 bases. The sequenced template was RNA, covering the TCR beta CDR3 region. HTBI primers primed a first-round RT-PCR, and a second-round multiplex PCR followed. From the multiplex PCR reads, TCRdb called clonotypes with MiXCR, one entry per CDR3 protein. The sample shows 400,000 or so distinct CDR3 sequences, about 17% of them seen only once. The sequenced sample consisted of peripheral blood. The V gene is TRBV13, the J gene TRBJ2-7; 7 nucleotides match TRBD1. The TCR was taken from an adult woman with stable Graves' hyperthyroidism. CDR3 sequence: CASSFGQAFSYEQYF. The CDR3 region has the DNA TGTGCCAGCAGCTTCGGACAGGCGTTCTCCTACGAGCAGTACTTC.